These 18 T cell receptor beta chains share one sample of origin, sequenced in a study of T cell responses to AZD1222 COVID-19 vaccine. Using immunoSEQ multiplex PCR, the repertoire was profiled, and TCRdb retains in-frame clones only, with some absent. The sample shows approximately 220,000 clones, approximately 94% of them seen only once. Sequenced here: peripheral blood, sampled on day 0 of MenACWY control vaccination. The source of these receptors is an adult in good health.

The gene calls are TRBV2 and TRBJ2-2; D not resolved. Germline values: CDR1 SNHLY, CDR2 FYNNEI. With 4 bases removed from V and 1 base from J, the gap between germline ends came to 4 bases. This CDR3 region has 13 residues. The CDR3: CASSAGNTGELFF. CDR3 DNA: TGTGCCAGCAGTGCGGGGAACACCGGGGAGCTGTTTTTT.

The gene calls are TRBV29-1 and TRBJ1-4; 8 bases agree with TRBD1. The V gene's germline CDR1 is SQVTM and CDR2 ANQGSEA. This CDR3 is 13 amino acids long. With V trimmed by 7 bases and J by 4 bases, 5 bases remained unmatched. CDR3 protein: CSANRGSNEKLFF. The CDR3 DNA follows: TGCAGCGCCAACAGGGGGAGTAATGAAAAACTGTTTTTT.

The DNA of the CDR3 is TGTGCCAGTAGGGCTGGATTCAGCGGGGTATACAATGAGCAGTTCTTC. Its translation is CASRAGFSGVYNEQFF. V is TRBV19 and J is TRBJ2-1; 7 nucleotides align to TRBD2. The CDR3 consists of 16 residues. Trimming removed 6 bases from V and 4 bases from J; junction bases left unmatched: 12. Germline lookup yields CDR1 LNHDA and CDR2 SQIVND (reference sequence). The full variable domain, its missing parts supplied by reference TRBV19 and TRBJ2-1, is DGGITQSPKYLFRKEGQNVTLSCEQNLNHDAMYWYRQDPGQGLRLIYYSQIVNDFQKGDIAEGYSVSREKKESFPLTVTSAQKNPTAFYLCASRAGFSGVYNEQFFGPGTRLTVL.

The J gene is TRBJ1-1, the V gene TRBV15, with no clear D. The germline V gene has CDR1 LNHNV and CDR2 YYDKDF (reference sequence). Trimming pared 1 base from V and 0 bases from J, leaving 9 bases between. This CDR3 contains 15 residues. The CDR3 nucleotides read TGTGCCACCAGCAGAGGAGGGAGTTTGAACACTGAAGCTTTCTTT. This translates into CATSRGGSLNTEAFF.

This sequence joins TRBV7-9 and TRBJ1-3; a weak D match, TRBD1 (5 bases). V dropped 2 bases and J dropped 4 bases, with 6 bases sitting between them. CDR1 is SEHNR and CDR2 is FQNEAQ in the germline V gene (reference sequence). The CDR3 runs to 13 residues. CDR3 in DNA: TGTGCCAGCAGCTTAAACAGGGGAAACACCATATATTTT. Protein sequence: CASSLNRGNTIYF.

This clone showed up just once. Different DNA sequences within this sample yield the same CDR3. V and J are TRBV6-2 or TRBV6-3 and TRBJ1-1; D is unclear. There are 13 residues in the CDR3. Trimming shortened V by 0 bases and J by 4 bases, and 6 bases separated the two germline ends. Per germline, CDR1 MNHEY and CDR2 SVGEGT. The CDR3 spells CASSYSTGTEAFF. The DNA of the CDR3 is TGTGCCAGCAGTTACTCTACGGGCACTGAAGCTTTCTTT.

This clone was observed once. This rearrangement joins TRBV19 to TRBJ2-1; 7 bases are shared with TRBD1. The length of the CDR3 is 15 residues. Germline CDR1 and CDR2: LNHDA and SQIVND (reference sequence). The J segment lost 4 bases and the V segment lost 0 bases, leaving 3 bases of the junction unmatched. CDR3 DNA sequence: TGTGCCAGTAGTATAGACACAGGGGTATACAATGAGCAGTTCTTC. It codes for CASSIDTGVYNEQFF.

The chain employs TRBV7-2 and TRBJ1-1; D is perhaps TRBD1 (6 bases). Trimming shortened V by 1 base and J by 4 bases, and 13 bases separated the two germline ends. This CDR3 has 15 amino acids. Germline CDR1 reads SGHTA; CDR2 reads FQGNSA. The CDR3 here is CASSLEGGRGTEAFF. The CDR3, as DNA: TGTGCCAGCAGCTTAGAGGGGGGTCGTGGCACTGAAGCTTTCTTT.

The V call is TRBV9, the J call TRBJ1-1; D is ambiguous. The CDR3 totals 14 residues. The V and J ends lost 4 bases and 0 bases respectively, with 10 bases between them. The germline gives CDR1 SGDLS, CDR2 YYNGEE. As DNA, the CDR3 is TGTGCCAGCAGCCCTATGACCATGAACACTGAAGCTTTCTTT. Amino acid sequence: CASSPMTMNTEAFF.

V is TRBV5-5 and J is TRBJ1-3; possible D gene TRBD1, 5 bases. V was cut by 0 bases and J by 2 bases, with 9 bases left in between. Germline V gene sequence: CDR1 SGHKS, CDR2 YYEKEE (reference sequence). This CDR3 has 15 amino acids. Here the CDR3 reads CASSLDGGAGNTIYF. CDR3 nucleotides: TGTGCCAGCAGCTTGGACGGGGGAGCTGGAAACACCATATATTTT.

Concerning this clone: One end of the junction is discordant with germline, which a read error may explain. Additional DNA sequences in this sample encode the identical CDR3. For the CDR3, the DNA is TGTGCCAGCACCGGACTAGCGGGGGGAGACAATGAGCAATTCTTC. As protein: CASTGLAGGDNEQFF. The V gene is TRBV6-5, the J gene TRBJ2-1; 14 bases fit TRBD2. The length of the CDR3 is 15 residues. CDR1 MNHEY and CDR2 SVGAGI come from the germline V gene.

This chain links TRBV19 with TRBJ1-1; maybe TRBD1 (5 bases). Per the germline V gene, CDR1 is LNHDA and CDR2 is SQIVND (reference sequence). Trimming removed 5 bases at V and 0 bases at J, with 13 bases between. The CDR3 totals 15 residues. CDR3 residues: CASSPRTLMNTEAFF. The CDR3 DNA sequence: TGTGCCAGTAGTCCGAGGACATTAATGAACACTGAAGCTTTCTTT.

J is TRBJ1-2 and V is TRBV28, with TRBD1 matching 8 bases. This CDR3 spans 12 amino acids. Germline lookup yields CDR1 MDHEN and CDR2 SYDVKM. Germline trimming cut 8 bases from V and 4 bases from J; bases unmatched to any gene: 3. This CDR3 is CASGTGSYGYTF. DNA of the CDR3: TGTGCCAGCGGGACAGGATCCTATGGCTACACCTTC.

The gene calls are TRBV15 and TRBJ1-1, with D hard to call. CDR3 length equals 14 residues. V lost 0 bases and J lost 1, with 6 bases in between. The germline V gene has CDR1 LNHNV and CDR2 YYDKDF (reference sequence). As DNA, the CDR3 is TGTGCCACCAGCAGAGATCCAGGGAACACTGAAGCTTTCTTT. Residues: CATSRDPGNTEAFF.

This clone appeared once. The gene calls are TRBV24-1 and TRBJ1-6; no reliable D call. CDR1 and CDR2 from the germline V gene are KGHDR and SFDVKD. The germline V and J ends were trimmed by 6 bases and 3 bases, with 8 bases remaining between them. The CDR3 has 14 amino acids. The CDR3 DNA reads as TGTGCCACCAGTACTCTTTTCTATAATTCACCCCTCCACTTT. This gives the protein CATSTLFYNSPLHF.

The gene calls are TRBV5-1 and TRBJ2-3; 7 nucleotides agree with TRBD1. J gave up 2 bases and V 4 bases, and 4 bases lay outside the gene matches. Germline-derived CDR1 and CDR2 are SGHRS and YFSETQ. The CDR3 runs 14 residues. The CDR3 DNA reads TGCGCCAGCAGCACGGGACAGCACACAGATACGCAGTATTTT. Amino acids: CASSTGQHTDTQYF.

The chain is built from TRBV19 and TRBJ1-1; 8 bases fit TRBD1. V was clipped by 7 bases and J by 6 bases; unmatched bases: 10. Germline V gives CDR1 LNHDA, CDR2 SQIVND (reference sequence). CDR3 size: 14 residues. The CDR3 sequence: CASKLTGGNPEAFF. In DNA form, the CDR3 reads TGTGCCAGTAAGCTAACAGGGGGTAATCCTGAAGCTTTCTTT.

The chain couples TRBV19 to TRBJ1-1, with D uncertain. V was clipped by 7 bases and J by 0 bases, with 9 bases between them. Germline-derived CDR1 and CDR2 are LNHDA and SQIVND (reference sequence). This CDR3 is 13 amino acids long. The CDR3 nucleotides are TGTGCCAGTAATTCAGGAGTGAACACTGAAGCTTTCTTT. Residues: CASNSGVNTEAFF.